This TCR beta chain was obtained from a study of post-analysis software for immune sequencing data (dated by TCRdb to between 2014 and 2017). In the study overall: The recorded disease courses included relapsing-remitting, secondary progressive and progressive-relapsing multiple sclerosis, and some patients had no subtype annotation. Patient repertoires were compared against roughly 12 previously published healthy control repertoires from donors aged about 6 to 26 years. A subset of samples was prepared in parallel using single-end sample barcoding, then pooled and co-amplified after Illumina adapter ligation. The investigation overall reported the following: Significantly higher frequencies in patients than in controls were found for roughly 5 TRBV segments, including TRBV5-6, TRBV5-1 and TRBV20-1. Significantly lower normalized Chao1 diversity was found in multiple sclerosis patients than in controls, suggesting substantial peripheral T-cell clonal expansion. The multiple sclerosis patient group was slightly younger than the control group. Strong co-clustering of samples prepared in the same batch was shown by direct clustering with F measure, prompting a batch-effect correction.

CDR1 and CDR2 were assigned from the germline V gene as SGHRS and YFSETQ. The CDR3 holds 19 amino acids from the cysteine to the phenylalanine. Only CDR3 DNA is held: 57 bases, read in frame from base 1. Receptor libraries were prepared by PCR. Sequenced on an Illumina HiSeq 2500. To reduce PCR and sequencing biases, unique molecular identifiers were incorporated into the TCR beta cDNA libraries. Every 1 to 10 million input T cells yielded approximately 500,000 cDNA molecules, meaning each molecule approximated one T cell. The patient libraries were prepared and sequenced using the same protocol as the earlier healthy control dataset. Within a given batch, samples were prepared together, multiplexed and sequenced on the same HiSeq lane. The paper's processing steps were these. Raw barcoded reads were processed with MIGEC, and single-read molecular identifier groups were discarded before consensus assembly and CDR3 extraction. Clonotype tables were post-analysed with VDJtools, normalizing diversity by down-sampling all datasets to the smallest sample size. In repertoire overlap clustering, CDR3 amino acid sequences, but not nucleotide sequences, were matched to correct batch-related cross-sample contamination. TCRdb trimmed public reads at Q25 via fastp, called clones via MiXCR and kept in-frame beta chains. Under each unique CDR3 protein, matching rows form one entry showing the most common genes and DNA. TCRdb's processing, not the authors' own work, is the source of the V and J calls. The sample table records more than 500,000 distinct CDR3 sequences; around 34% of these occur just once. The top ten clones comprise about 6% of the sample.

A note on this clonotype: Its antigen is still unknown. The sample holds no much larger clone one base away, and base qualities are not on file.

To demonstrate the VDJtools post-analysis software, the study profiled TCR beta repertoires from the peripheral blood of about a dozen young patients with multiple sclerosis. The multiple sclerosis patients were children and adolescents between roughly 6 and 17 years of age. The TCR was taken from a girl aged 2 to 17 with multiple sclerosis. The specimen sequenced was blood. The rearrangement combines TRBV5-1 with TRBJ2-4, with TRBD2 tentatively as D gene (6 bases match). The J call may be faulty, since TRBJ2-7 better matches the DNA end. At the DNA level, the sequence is TGCGCCAGCAGCTTTGGGGTCGGGGGTCAGTATGGGCTGACCTACGAGCAGTACTTC. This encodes CASSFGVGGQYGLTYEQYF.